The T cell receptor beta chain under discussion was sequenced for a study of cytomegalovirus exposure and HLA in healthy donors (dated by TCRdb to about 2017). With respect to the entire study: An earlier analysis of several hundred of the donors reported under 300 Gb of sequence data and 95 million to 120 million unique TCR beta sequences obtained from approximately 180 million T cells. A later genetic analysis took genome-wide SNP genotypes for about 55% of the roughly 700 donors and used that subset as a discovery cohort. Rather than using new phenotypic data, the later analysis identified candidate immune exposures from TCR beta sequences and from how often those sequences occurred across donors. The genetic ancestry cluster associated with self-reported Caucasian donors included 65% to 90% of the 398 genotyped donors. All discovery cohort repertoires had been generated on a single sequencing platform. About five DR-DQ haplotypes were treated as single units for association and clustering because of strong linkage in the cohort. HLA typing included class I and class II loci at four-digit resolution. On average, 235,054 unique TCR beta nucleotide sequences were sequenced per donor among roughly 430 genotyped donors of the cohort, with roughly 20% of those sequences being non-productive. In a later analysis, previously published TCR beta repertoires from 666 donors were re-analyzed and high-resolution HLA genotyping was added so that TCR occurrence patterns could be studied. The study was designed to test whether signatures of past pathogen exposure could be identified by cataloging public T cell receptors. Besides the first cohort of roughly 640 subjects, a separate validation cohort made up of 120 or so different subjects was used. To predict cytomegalovirus infection status, the study brought together high-throughput TCR immunosequencing, statistical association of individual TCRs with disease status, and machine learning. The number of donors typed differed by locus, with 629-630 for A, B, C, DRB1 and DQB1, roughly 520 for DQA1, over 600 for DPA1, and approximately 470 for DPB1. An early release covering about 600 HLA-typed donors comprised approximately 290 gigabases of sequencing data and approximately 80 million unique TCR sequences. The study profiled the T cell repertoires of about 640 subjects by immunosequencing and related them to cytomegalovirus serostatus. An earlier analysis of about 600 of the donors used high-throughput TCR beta sequencing to judge whether each TCR beta V gene segment behaved as functional or pseudogenic. Donor age, sex, ethnicity and CMV serostatus were compiled together with the repertoire data.

On this clone: No cognate antigen has been identified for it.

The cohort was made up of roughly 670 healthy bone marrow donors. At the time of sampling, all cohort members were nominally healthy, though unrecorded immune exposures were likely present. The donor tested CMV seropositive, placing the donor among the roughly 270 seropositive members of the cohort. A peripheral blood sample was provided by each donor, and peripheral blood mononuclear cells were used for TCR beta sequencing. Genomic DNA was extracted from the blood cell samples with the Qiagen DNeasy Blood Extraction Kit. Library prep was done by the immunoSEQ multiplex PCR assay. A mixture of 60 forward primers for TCR Vbeta segments and 13 reverse primers for TCR Jbeta segments was used in the multiplex PCR. Amplification of the CDR3 region of rearranged TCR beta genes was performed with a multiplex PCR assay on genomic DNA. The Illumina HiSeq System was used to sequence the amplified TCR beta libraries as 87-base-pair reads. The study's processing was this. In a later analysis, tens of millions of unique TCR beta chains were counted across the roughly 670 repertoires, and roughly 11 million of these chains were shared by at least two donors. Raw reads were error-corrected and collapsed into unique sequences by a nearest-neighbor algorithm in which closely related sequences were merged to remove PCR and sequencing errors. To assign V, D and J gene segments, CDR3 sequences were aligned to IMGT reference sequences. For a sequence to be retained, at least a six-nucleotide match to both a V gene segment and a J gene segment was required. Rearrangements were classified as productive when the CDR3 lacked stop codons and remained in frame with V and J, and all other rearrangements were classified as non-productive. CDR3 was defined by IMGT convention, running from the second conserved V-encoded cysteine to the conserved J-encoded phenylalanine. The earlier analysis of about 590 of the donors excluded sequences that lacked an unambiguous match to a single V gene segment. In an earlier analysis of approximately 560 of the donors, a V segment was called functional when productive rearrangements were above 56.7%, and segregating when the standard deviation between donors exceeded 5%. A statistical classification framework was built for diagnosing cytomegalovirus status from the catalog of TCR beta chain sequences. A later analysis assigned V and J genes by comparing TCR nucleotide sequences with IMGT/GENE-DB human TR gene sequences. The TCRdist pipeline was used in a later analysis to assign CDR3 sequences and most-parsimonious VDJ recombination scenarios. A later analysis defined each TCR beta chain by its CDR3 amino acid sequence plus V-gene family, and excluded reads lacking a unique V-gene family. To address suspected cross-contamination and a sequencing artifact, a later analysis removed around 590 highly shared, low-generation-probability nucleotide sequences. A later analysis calculated a clonal expansion index for each public chain from normalized within-repertoire ranks of inferred template counts. In a later analysis, generation probabilities were computed with a VDJ recombination model fitted to out-of-frame rearrangements, and the resulting probabilities were checked against IGoR. Hypergeometric tests were used in a later analysis to score TCR-TCR, TCR-HLA and TCR-CMV co-occurrence, with a repertoire-size bias correction applied to the TCR pairs. False discovery rates were estimated in a later analysis by permuting HLA or CMV assignments 20 times. In a later analysis, co-occurring TCRs were grouped using DBSCAN, with TCRdist sequence similarity added in when clustering inside HLA-allele-positive subsets. For co-occurrence clustering, repertoires with fewer than 30,000 or more than 120,000 public chains were excluded, along with five or six repertoires with anomalous nucleotide sharing. TCRdb took over this immuneACCESS table, retaining in-frame rearrangements with V and J assigned. Such tables are incomplete; in checked studies, under half of the missing clones stem from an unresolved V gene, and the remainder is unexplained. The V and J calls and clone size are taken from that table; D and trimming were inferred from the DNA. The sample table records about 200,000 clones. About 1% of the sample rests with the top ten.

Taken from the germline V gene, the CDR1 and CDR2 loops are SNHLY and FYNNEI. Inclusive of the bounding cysteine and phenylalanine, the CDR3 is 15 residues long. The kept DNA is CDR3 alone, 45 bases in frame from the first base. Trimming costs V 8 bases and J 1 base, and their ends lie 17 bases apart. The paper as a whole reports these results and caveats: V-gene and J-gene trimming of TCR beta chains was associated with a missense DCLRE1C variant in a later genetic analysis, and the association was replicated in an independent cohort. When HLA alleles, especially DR and DQ, strongly co-occurred, attributing TCR associations to individual alleles was difficult. The only immune exposure information available for the cohort was CMV serostatus. In vitro tests confirmed that a few of the cytomegalovirus-associated TCR beta chains recognize cytomegalovirus antigens. Most TCR sequences were seen in very few donors, while some public TCRs were found in many individuals. Specific HLA alleles were associated with 15,000 to 20,000 TCR beta sequences at a false discovery rate of 0.05 in a later analysis. Because some donors lacked HLA typing at each locus, the association tests relied only on the typed subset. The classifier was reported to diagnose cytomegalovirus status with high specificity and sensitivity in both the original and validation cohorts. A further reported finding was that TCR beta sequences accurately predicted the HLA-A and HLA-B alleles for most subjects in the first cohort. In a later analysis, several top co-occurrence clusters were reported to appear linked to parvovirus B19, influenza, CMV and Epstein-Barr virus. The presence/absence analyses assumed that sequencing depth was roughly uniform across donors, and that assumption may not be true. In a later analysis, HLA-associated TCR beta chains showed more clonal expansion and lower generation probabilities than non-associated chains that were equally common. The cohort was sequenced for TCR beta chains only, and without alpha or paired-chain data the features that could be detected were limited. A cluster of highly shared sequence variants was judged likely to represent a technical artifact of the sequencing pipeline. According to a later analysis, TCR association rates differed among HLA loci, with DRB1 alleles showing the most associated TCRs and HLA-C alleles showing the fewest. The study listed 164 TCR beta chains as associated with cytomegalovirus. Broadly in line with IMGT annotations, most TCR beta V segments showed up in productive rearrangements about 87% or about 30% of the time in an earlier analysis of some 590 of the donors. Some IMGT-functional V segments, including TRBV6-2 and TRBV6-3, could not be distinguished by the 87-base-pair reads and were therefore excluded. According to a later genetic analysis, donors in an Asian-associated ancestry cluster had fewer N-insertions in productive TCRs than the approximately 670-donor mean. Correlated functional status among segregating V segments might be attributable to linkage disequilibrium, but an unknown experimental factor could not be ruled out. Most CMV-associated TCR beta chains appeared to be HLA-restricted in a later analysis, and the HLA associations seemed to be driven largely by CMV exposure. According to the authors, the approach could potentially be generalized to other disease states and immunological phenotypes. Because counts were too low, roughly 17 rarely observed V segments, including chromosome 9 orphons, were left out of the earlier analysis of 587 of the donors.

The origin of this receptor is a girl aged 2-10 years in good health and CMV-seropositive. The sequencing sample was made of PBMCs. This receptor chain uses TRBV2 and TRBJ1-1, with no confident D gene call. In nucleotide form, the sequence is TGTGCCAGCGAAGCGGGTCGGTATGGGAACACTGAAGCTTTCTTT. This sequence encodes CASEAGRYGNTEAFF.